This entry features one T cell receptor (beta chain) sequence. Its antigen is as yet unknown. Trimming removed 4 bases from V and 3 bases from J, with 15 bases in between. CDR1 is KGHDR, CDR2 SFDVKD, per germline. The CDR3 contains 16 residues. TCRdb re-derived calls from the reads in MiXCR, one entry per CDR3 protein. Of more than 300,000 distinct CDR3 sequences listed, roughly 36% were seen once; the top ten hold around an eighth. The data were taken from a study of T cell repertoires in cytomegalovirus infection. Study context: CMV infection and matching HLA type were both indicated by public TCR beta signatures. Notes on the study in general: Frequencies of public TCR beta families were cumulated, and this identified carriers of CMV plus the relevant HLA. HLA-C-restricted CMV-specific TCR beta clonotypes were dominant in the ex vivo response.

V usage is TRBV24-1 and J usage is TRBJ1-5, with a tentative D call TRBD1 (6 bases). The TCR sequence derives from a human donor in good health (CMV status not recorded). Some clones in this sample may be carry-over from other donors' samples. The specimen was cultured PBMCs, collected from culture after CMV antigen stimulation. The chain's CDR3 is CATSDPGQPDNQPQHF. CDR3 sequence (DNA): TGTGCCACCAGTGACCCCGGACAGCCCGACAATCAGCCCCAGCATTTT.